Sequencing of this TCR beta chain was carried out in a study of blood T cell repertoires in COVID-19. The overall study: Acute and convalescent COVID-19 specimens originated in the United States, Italy and Spain. T cells, B-cell-depleted T cells, or PBMCs supplied cDNA or gDNA.

Under the authors' procedure: Quantification of nucleated cells was approximated via reference gene primer amplification. Repertoires were generated with immunoSEQ multiplex PCR, while TCRdb's copy carries only in-frame clones and drops some. The V and J calls and the clone size are those of that table, but D and trimming were determined from the DNA. The sample holds approximately 93,000 clones, around four fifths seen once. V lost 7 bases and J lost 0, with 16 bases in between. CDR1 is LNHDA, CDR2 SQIVND, per germline (reference sequence). The CDR3 covers 16 residues. This clone has at least ten counts.

The sequencing input was peripheral blood. This clonotype was sampled from an elderly woman with acute or convalescent COVID-19. The chain carries TRBV19 and TRBJ2-1, with TRBD2 as a possible D gene (6 bases). CDR3 nucleotides: TGTGCCAGTACATCCTTTTTGGGGGGCTCCTACAATGAGCAGTTCTTC. This codes for CASTSFLGGSYNEQFF.